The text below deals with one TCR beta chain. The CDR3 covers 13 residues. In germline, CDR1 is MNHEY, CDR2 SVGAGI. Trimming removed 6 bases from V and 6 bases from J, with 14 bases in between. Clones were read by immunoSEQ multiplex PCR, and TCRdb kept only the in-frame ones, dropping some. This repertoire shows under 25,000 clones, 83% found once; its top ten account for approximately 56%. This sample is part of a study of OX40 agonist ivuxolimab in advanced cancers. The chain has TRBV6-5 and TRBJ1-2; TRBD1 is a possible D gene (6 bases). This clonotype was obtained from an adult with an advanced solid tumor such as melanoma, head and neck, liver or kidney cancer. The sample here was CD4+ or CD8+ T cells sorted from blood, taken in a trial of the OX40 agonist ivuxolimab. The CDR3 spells CASSPLGADGYTF. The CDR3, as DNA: TGTGCCAGCAGCCCGCTGGGGGCAGATGGCTACACCTTC.